The 15 T cell receptor beta chains listed next were all sequenced from one sample in a study of T-cell memory formation after mild COVID-19. MiXCR, run by TCRdb on the 5' RACE reads, gives a single entry per CDR3 protein. The sample yields about 430,000 distinct CDR3 sequences, approximately 18% seen once. The sequencing sample was made of PBMCs or a T cell subset sorted from them (not recorded which). All receptors come from a man aged 18 to 30 who had mild COVID-19 (a few samples of this study predate the infection). Cell type and time point are not known.

This clonotype was seen only a few times. This chain links TRBV4-3 with TRBJ2-3; 12 bases map to TRBD2. Germline CDR1 is LGHNA and CDR2 is YSLEER. The length of the CDR3 is 19 residues. V was clipped by 0 bases and J by 2 bases; unmatched bases: 9. The CDR3 protein is CASSQDILLAGGITDTQYF. The DNA of the CDR3 is TGCGCCAGCAGCCAAGATATTCTCCTAGCGGGGGGGATCACAGATACGCAGTATTTT.

This clonotype was observed a few times. The chain combines TRBV19 with TRBJ2-3, with 10 nucleotides matching TRBD1. Germline V gives CDR1 LNHDA, CDR2 SQIVND (reference sequence). V lost 1 base, J lost 2 bases, and 0 bases stayed unmatched. The CDR3 sequence is 15 residues long. Here the CDR3 reads CASSIGQGATDTQYF. In nucleotides, the CDR3 is TGTGCCAGTAGTATAGGACAGGGGGCCACAGATACGCAGTATTTT.

The V gene is TRBV9, the J gene TRBJ1-4, with a weak D call TRBD1 (6 bases). This CDR3 is built from 15 residues. V was trimmed by 0 bases and J by 5 bases, leaving 11 bases between them. CDR1 is SGDLS, CDR2 YYNGEE, per germline. The DNA of the CDR3 is TGTGCCAGCAGCGTAGATCGGGGGGCGAATGAAAAACTGTTTTTT. The encoded protein is CASSVDRGANEKLFF.

This sequence joins TRBV6-6 and TRBJ2-2; 9 nucleotides line up with TRBD1. The CDR3 has 15 residues. After removal of 6 bases from V and 5 bases from J, the junction contained 7 bases not matched to a gene. Germline-derived CDR1 and CDR2 are MNHNY and SVGAGI (reference sequence). In DNA form, the CDR3 reads TGTGCCAGCAGGGACAGGGGTGAGGGGACCGGGGAGCTGTTTTTT. This translates into CASRDRGEGTGELFF.

The rearrangement uses TRBV27 and TRBJ2-1; D tentatively reads TRBD1 or TRBD2 (5 bases each). Trimming cost V 5 bases and J 9 bases, with 23 bases left between them. The CDR3 contains 16 residues. Looked up from germline, CDR1 is MNHEY and CDR2 is SMNVEV (reference sequence). In nucleotides, the CDR3 is TGTGCCAGCAGTAAATCATCAGCCCGCCGTGGGGGTGAGCAGTTCTTC. Amino acid sequence: CASSKSSARRGGEQFF.

The V call is TRBV13, the J call TRBJ2-1; 10 bases fit TRBD2. Germline V CDR1 and CDR2: PRHDT, FYEKMQ (reference sequence). V shed 9 bases and J 7 bases; nucleotides not matched to a gene: 21. The CDR3 is 18 residues long. CDR3 sequence (DNA): TGTGCCAGTGGGTCCTTCCGGGATATAGCGGGGGGAAAAAATGAGCAGTTCTTC. It codes for CASGSFRDIAGGKNEQFF.

This rearrangement joins TRBV20-1 to TRBJ2-7, with unresolved D. Germline CDR1 and CDR2: DFQATT and SNEGSKA (reference sequence). Trimming left V 0 bases short and J 3 bases short, with 9 bases between. The CDR3 loop spans 13 amino acids. CDR3 in amino acids: CSARDSPGYEQYV. The CDR3 bases are TGCAGTGCTAGAGATTCACCTGGCTACGAGCAGTACGTC.

About this clonotype itself: Mismatch with germline at one junction end may stem from a read error. V gene TRBV20-1 combines with J gene TRBJ1-6; 10 bases match TRBD1. CDR3 length: 16 residues. Per germline, CDR1 DFQATT and CDR2 SNEGSKA (reference sequence). The CDR3: CSASRRRTGGFSPIHF. In nucleotides, the CDR3 is TGCAGTGCTAGCAGACGAAGGACAGGGGGGTTCTCACCCATCCACTTT.

This clonotype was found a few times. This chain uses TRBV5-5 with TRBJ1-1; D unresolved. V lost 0 bases and J 7 bases, leaving 16 bases between the germline ends. Germline CDR1 reads SGHKS; CDR2 reads YYEKEE (reference sequence). This CDR3 region has 15 residues. The DNA of the CDR3 is TGTGCCAGCAGCTTGGGTGAGGGAACCACCCTTGAAGCTTTCTTT. This sequence encodes CASSLGEGTTLEAFF. Using reference TRBV5-5 and TRBJ1-1 for the parts outside the CDR3, the full variable domain is DAGVTQSPTHLIKTRGQQVTLRCSPISGHKSVSWYQQVLGQGPQFIFQYYEKEERGRGNFPDRFSARQFPNYSSELNVNALLLGDSALYLCASSLGEGTTLEAFFGQGTRLTVV.

This clonotype has a handful of counts. This chain connects TRBV19 to TRBJ2-3, with D hard to call. Germline CDR1 is LNHDA and CDR2 is SQIVND (reference sequence). The V end lost 7 bases, the J end lost 5 bases, and 13 bases lay between the germline ends. This CDR3 is built from 13 residues. CDR3 protein: CASTPREGDTQYF. The CDR3 DNA is TGTGCCAGTACCCCTCGAGAAGGAGATACGCAGTATTTT.

This clonotype was detected only a few times. The chain uses TRBV7-2 and TRBJ2-6, with TRBD1 identical over 7 bases. Germline V gene lookup returns CDR1 SGHTA and CDR2 FQGNSA. V shed 3 bases and J 2 bases; nucleotides not matched to a gene: 1. The length of the CDR3 is 15 residues. DNA of the CDR3: TGTGCCAGCAGCTTCGACAGGGCTGGGGCCAACGTCCTGACTTTC. Protein sequence: CASSFDRAGANVLTF.

J is TRBJ2-3 and V is TRBV10-3, with D unclear. The germline gives CDR1 ENHRY, CDR2 SYGVKD. V shed 6 bases and J shed 0 bases, with 13 bases lying between them. The CDR3 is 15 residues long. The DNA for the CDR3 is TGTGCCATCAGCTTCGACCAATTTAGCACAGATACGCAGTATTTT. Protein product: CAISFDQFSTDTQYF.

The J gene is TRBJ2-7, the V gene TRBV20-1; D is ambiguous. V was cut by 0 bases and J by 0 bases, with 6 bases left in between. Looked up from germline, CDR1 is DFQATT and CDR2 is SNEGSKA (reference sequence). This CDR3 is 13 amino acids long. The CDR3 nucleotides are TGCAGTGCTAGAGACATAAGCTCCTACGAGCAGTACTTC. It yields the protein CSARDISSYEQYF.

This clonotype was seen a handful of times. The gene calls are TRBV3-1 and TRBJ2-2; the D is unclear. Trimming took off 1 base at V and 1 base at J, with 7 bases between the two ends. The CDR3 consists of 15 residues. Germline V CDR1 and CDR2: LGHDT, YNNKEL (reference sequence). The CDR3 is CASSQGPLNTGELFF. CDR3 coding DNA: TGTGCCAGCAGCCAAGGACCGTTGAACACCGGGGAGCTGTTTTTT.

The chain links TRBV12-3 or TRBV12-4 to TRBJ1-4, with D possibly TRBD1 on 5 matching bases. V was trimmed by 6 bases and J by 14 bases, leaving 13 bases between them. This CDR3 comprises 11 residues. The CDR3 reads CASRGGSTLFF. The CDR3 nucleotides are TGTGCCAGCAGGGGGGGATCGACGCTGTTTTTT.